These T cell receptor beta chains were read from a single sample in a study of blood T cell repertoires in COVID-19. Method: immunoSEQ multiplex PCR; TCRdb's copy keeps in-frame clones and lacks some. The sample has 15,000 to 20,000 clones, about 90% seen once. Sequencing was done on a sample of peripheral blood. The receptors were sampled from a human donor in a cohort sampled during active COVID-19. Each CDR3 is given with its conserved first and last residue. D genes are given only for firm matches. Only part of the rows carry a size: once, few, many, or a class if the clone is expanded.

clone size: -
D gene: -
J gene: TRBJ2-7
V gene: TRBV6-2/TRBV6-3
CDR3 DNA: TGTGCCAGCAGCCGATTGGACATTTACGAGCAGTACTTC
CDR3 protein: CASSRLDIYEQYF

clone size: -
D gene: -
J gene: TRBJ2-1
V gene: TRBV18
CDR3 DNA: TGTGCCAGCTCACCCCCAGGGAGGAATGAGCAGTTCTTC
CDR3 protein: CASSPPGRNEQFF

clone size: -
D gene: TRBD1
J gene: TRBJ2-5
V gene: TRBV30
CDR3 DNA: TGTGCCTGGAGTAGGGGACAGGCTACATTCCAAGAGACCCAGTACTTC
CDR3 protein: CAWSRGQATFQETQYF

clone size: -
D gene: TRBD2
J gene: TRBJ2-5
V gene: TRBV11-1
CDR3 DNA: TGTGCCAGCAGCTTTCTAGCGGGGGTACAAGAGACCCAGTACTTC
CDR3 protein: CASSFLAGVQETQYF

clone size: -
D gene: -
J gene: TRBJ2-3
V gene: TRBV14
CDR3 DNA: TGTGCCAGCAGCCAAGTGGCACTAGCAACAGATACGCAGTATTTT
CDR3 protein: CASSQVALATDTQYF

clone size: -
D gene: -
J gene: TRBJ2-7
V gene: TRBV4-3
CDR3 DNA: TGCGCCAGCAGCCAAGATCCGTCAGCGTCCTACGAGCAGTACTTC
CDR3 protein: CASSQDPSASYEQYF

clone size: -
D gene: TRBD2
J gene: TRBJ2-5
V gene: TRBV11-3
CDR3 DNA: TGTGCCAGCAGCTTAGGGAGCGGGGACGGAGAGACCCAGTACTTC
CDR3 protein: CASSLGSGDGETQYF

clone size: once
D gene: TRBD1
J gene: TRBJ1-1
V gene: TRBV7-9
CDR3 DNA: TGTGCCAGCAGCCGCGGACAGGTGAACACTGAAGCTTTCTTT
CDR3 protein: CASSRGQVNTEAFF

clone size: -
D gene: TRBD2
J gene: TRBJ2-2
V gene: TRBV24-1
CDR3 DNA: TGTGCCACCAGTGATAACCCCGGGACTAGCCTCCTCGGGGAGCTGTTTTTT
CDR3 protein: CATSDNPGTSLLGELFF

clone size: -
D gene: TRBD2
J gene: TRBJ2-7
V gene: TRBV27
CDR3 DNA: TGTGCCAGCAGTCCCACCCCTCTAGCGGGGGATTCCTACGAGCAGTACTTC
CDR3 protein: CASSPTPLAGDSYEQYF

clone size: -
D gene: -
J gene: TRBJ2-7
V gene: TRBV5-8
CDR3 DNA: TGTGCCAGCAGCTCGGGTCTACTTACCTACGAGCAGTACTTC
CDR3 protein: CASSSGLLTYEQYF

clone size: -
D gene: TRBD1
J gene: TRBJ2-7
V gene: TRBV11-2
CDR3 DNA: TGTGCCAGCAGCTTCGACCGGGACAGGGATATAGAGCAGTACTTC
CDR3 protein: CASSFDRDRDIEQYF

clone size: -
D gene: TRBD1
J gene: TRBJ1-2
V gene: TRBV28
CDR3 DNA: TGTGCCAGCAGTACTACTGGACAGGGTAATGGCTACACCTTC
CDR3 protein: CASSTTGQGNGYTF

clone size: -
D gene: -
J gene: TRBJ2-1
V gene: TRBV6-5
CDR3 DNA: TGTGCCAGCACCACCAGGGGCGATGAGCAGTTCTTC
CDR3 protein: CASTTRGDEQFF

clone size: once
D gene: -
J gene: TRBJ1-5
V gene: TRBV30
CDR3 DNA: TGTGCCTGGAGTGTAAATGGGGGGGCCGAGCCCCAGCATTTT
CDR3 protein: CAWSVNGGAEPQHF

clone size: -
D gene: TRBD1
J gene: TRBJ2-5
V gene: TRBV2
CDR3 DNA: TGTGCCAGCAGTGAATTCACCGGGACAGGGTGGGAGACCCAGTACTTC
CDR3 protein: CASSEFTGTGWETQYF

clone size: -
D gene: -
J gene: TRBJ1-4
V gene: TRBV4-3
CDR3 DNA: TGCGCCAGCAGCCAAGAGTTCGGCGGAGGAAATGAAAAACTGTTTTTT
CDR3 protein: CASSQEFGGGNEKLFF

clone size: -
D gene: -
J gene: TRBJ1-5
V gene: TRBV6-5
CDR3 DNA: TGTGCCAGCAGCAGCAACCCAGGGATCCAGCCCCAGCATTTT
CDR3 protein: CASSSNPGIQPQHF

clone size: -
D gene: -
J gene: TRBJ2-5
V gene: TRBV9
CDR3 DNA: TGTGCCAGCAGCGTAGCAGGGTTGGGAGAGACCCAGTACTTC
CDR3 protein: CASSVAGLGETQYF

clone size: -
D gene: TRBD2
J gene: TRBJ2-7
V gene: TRBV2
CDR3 DNA: TGTGCCAGCAGTGCGGGACTAGCGCCCCGAGGGGACGAGCAGTACTTC
CDR3 protein: CASSAGLAPRGDEQYF

clone size: -
D gene: -
J gene: TRBJ2-2
V gene: TRBV3-1/TRBV3-2
CDR3 DNA: TGTGCCAGCAGCCCCGGAGGGGACACCGGGGAGCTGTTTTTT
CDR3 protein: CASSPGGDTGELFF

clone size: -
D gene: TRBD2
J gene: TRBJ2-7
V gene: TRBV5-6
CDR3 DNA: TGTGCCAGCAGCTCGACTAGCGGGGGAGACGAGCAGTACTTC
CDR3 protein: CASSSTSGGDEQYF

clone size: -
D gene: -
J gene: TRBJ2-5
V gene: TRBV5-5
CDR3 DNA: TGTGCCAGCAGCCTGGGATGGCACGAGACCCAGTACTTC
CDR3 protein: CASSLGWHETQYF